The 31 T cell receptor beta chains listed next were all sequenced from one sample in a study of blood T cell repertoires in COVID-19. Data came from immunoSEQ multiplex PCR; TCRdb stores just in-frame clones and leaves some out. This sample has about 290,000 clones; about 89% occur once, and the top ten carry approximately 4.2%. Sequenced material: peripheral blood. The receptors were sampled from a man aged 35-49 years with acute or convalescent COVID-19.

The rearrangement joins TRBV5-1 to TRBJ2-1; TRBD2 matches 8 bases. The J segment lost 7 bases and the V segment lost 4 bases, leaving 7 bases of the junction unmatched. CDR3 length: 14 residues. The V gene's germline CDR1 is SGHRS and CDR2 YFSETQ. DNA for the CDR3: TGCGCCAGCAGCACCAGGACTAGCAGTAATGAGCAGTTCTTC. This encodes CASSTRTSSNEQFF.

J is TRBJ1-3 and V is TRBV11-2; 9 nucleotides agree with TRBD1. The CDR3 totals 19 residues. The V gene end was trimmed by 1 base and the J gene end by 0 bases; junction bases not matched to a gene: 10. Germline V gene data show CDR1 as SGHAT and CDR2 as FQNNGV. CDR3 nucleotides: TGTGCCAGCAGCTTAGGAGTCGGGACAGGGACTAGCTCTGGAAACACCATATATTTT. Translation gives CASSLGVGTGTSSGNTIYF. Variable domain in full (rest from reference TRBV11-2 and TRBJ1-3): EAGVAQSPRYKIIEKRQSVAFWCNPISGHATLYWYQQILGQGPKLLIQFQNNGVVDDSQLPKDRFSAERLKGVDSTLKIQPAKLEDSAVYLCASSLGVGTGTSSGNTIYFGEGSWLTVV.

V and J are TRBV19 and TRBJ1-1; 11 bases are a match to TRBD1. Looked up from germline, CDR1 is LNHDA and CDR2 is SQIVND (reference sequence). J lost 5 bases, V lost 5 bases, and 4 bases had no gene match. The CDR3 is made up of 14 amino acids. DNA of the CDR3: TGTGCCAGTAGTCCGGACAGGGGGCAAACTGAAGCTTTCTTT. Amino acid sequence: CASSPDRGQTEAFF. Using reference TRBV19 and TRBJ1-1 for the parts outside the CDR3, the full variable domain is DGGITQSPKYLFRKEGQNVTLSCEQNLNHDAMYWYRQDPGQGLRLIYYSQIVNDFQKGDIAEGYSVSREKKESFPLTVTSAQKNPTAFYLCASSPDRGQTEAFFGQGTRLTVV.

The CDR3 loop is CASSGTLNTEAFF. The CDR3 nucleotides are TGTGCCAGCAGCGGGACACTAAACACTGAAGCTTTCTTT. V and J are TRBV13 and TRBJ1-1; maybe TRBD1 (6 bases). This CDR3 comprises 13 residues. Germline V gene sequence: CDR1 PRHDT, CDR2 FYEKMQ (reference sequence). Between the trimmed V and J ends, which lost 5 bases and 2 bases, there was a span of 9 bases.

This clone came up once. The rearrangement joins TRBV18 to TRBJ1-1; a possible D gene is TRBD1 (5 bases). V was shortened by 8 bases and J by 0 bases, with 13 bases between the two germline ends. Germline loops: CDR1 KGHSH, CDR2 LQKENI. CDR3 length equals 14 residues. CDR3 bases: TGTGCCAGCACAACGACAGCCATGAACACTGAAGCTTTCTTT. Amino acid sequence: CASTTTAMNTEAFF.

The chain links TRBV6-2 or TRBV6-3 to TRBJ2-1; 10 bases agree with TRBD2. Germline V gene sequence: CDR1 MNHEY, CDR2 SVGEGT. CDR3 length: 17 residues. Trimming removed 0 bases from V and 2 bases from J; junction bases left unmatched: 4. The CDR3 DNA sequence: TGTGCCAGCAGTTACTCATTCACTAGCGGGGCCTACAATGAGCAGTTCTTC. Amino acids: CASSYSFTSGAYNEQFF.

The chain combines TRBV11-2 with TRBJ2-7; 11 bases agree with TRBD2. The CDR3 totals 15 residues. The germline CDR1 and CDR2 sequences are SGHAT and FQNNGV. V trimming: 5 bases; J trimming: 2 bases; junction bases outside the gene matches: 5. CDR3 DNA: TGTGCCAGCAGCGTACTAGCGGGGGCTACCTACGAGCAGTACTTC. It yields the protein CASSVLAGATYEQYF. Combining the CDR3 with reference TRBV11-2 and TRBJ2-7 gives the whole variable domain EAGVAQSPRYKIIEKRQSVAFWCNPISGHATLYWYQQILGQGPKLLIQFQNNGVVDDSQLPKDRFSAERLKGVDSTLKIQPAKLEDSAVYLCASSVLAGATYEQYFGPGTRLTVT.

This clone was seen more than once but under ten times. V gene TRBV6-5 combines with J gene TRBJ2-5, with D unresolved. The CDR3 spans 12 residues. V dropped 5 bases and J dropped 1 base, with 5 bases sitting between them. Germline values: CDR1 MNHEY, CDR2 SVGAGI. CDR3 residues: CASSPFQETQYF. CDR3 coding DNA: TGTGCCAGCAGTCCGTTCCAAGAGACCCAGTACTTC.

The V call is TRBV10-1, the J call TRBJ1-4; D is possibly TRBD1 (5 bases). Germline V CDR1 and CDR2: WNHNN, SYGVQD (reference sequence). Between the trimmed V and J ends, which lost 2 bases and 8 bases, there was a span of 15 bases. This CDR3 region has 15 residues. The CDR3 sequence is CASSEIIGDSEKLFF. The CDR3 nucleotides are TGCGCCAGCAGTGAGATCATAGGGGATAGCGAAAAACTGTTTTTT.

The chain joins TRBV30 to TRBJ2-7, with 7 positions matching TRBD2. The CDR3 loop spans 13 amino acids. J was trimmed by 5 bases and V by 8 bases; bases with no gene match: 12. Germline loops: CDR1 GTSNPN, CDR2 SVGIG (reference sequence). DNA for the CDR3: TGTGCCGGGTCAGGGAGGGTGAAAAACGAGCAGTACTTC. It specifies CAGSGRVKNEQYF.

The chain has TRBV19 and TRBJ1-2; 8 nucleotides match TRBD1. The CDR3 is 15 residues long. V trimming: 5 bases; J trimming: 5 bases; junction bases outside the gene matches: 10. Germline-derived CDR1 and CDR2 are LNHDA and SQIVND (reference sequence). In nucleotides, the CDR3 is TGTGCCAGTAGTTCCACCGGGACAGGTTTTTATGGCTACACCTTC. Its protein is CASSSTGTGFYGYTF.

Comments on this clone: One end of the junction fails to match germline, which may point to a read error. The V call is TRBV5-4, the J call TRBJ2-1; 7 bases map to TRBD1. The CDR3 has 14 residues. In germline, CDR1 is SGHNT, CDR2 YYREEE (reference sequence). This CDR3 reads CASSLSGGYSEQFF. CDR3 bases: TGTGCCAGCAGCTTATCAGGGGGATACAGTGAGCAGTTCTTC.

V usage is TRBV3-1 (or the pseudogene TRBV3-2) and J usage is TRBJ1-3; no clear D. CDR1 is LGHDT and CDR2 is YNNKEL in the germline V gene (reference sequence). Trimming removed 2 bases at V and 0 bases at J, with 5 bases between. CDR3 length: 14 amino acids. The chain's CDR3 is CASSQRDSGNTIYF. CDR3 sequence (DNA): TGTGCCAGCAGCCAACGGGACTCTGGAAACACCATATATTTT.

V and J are TRBV5-1 and TRBJ1-1; 7 positions match TRBD1. Germline assignment: CDR1 SGHRS and CDR2 YFSETQ. The CDR3 contains 16 residues. With V trimmed by 4 bases and J by 6 bases, 15 bases remained unmatched. CDR3 protein: CASSPFDGRTGAEAFF. The CDR3 DNA is TGCGCCAGCAGCCCCTTCGACGGACGAACAGGGGCTGAAGCTTTCTTT.

This chain connects TRBV5-6 to TRBJ1-4; D gene unclear. The CDR3 consists of 14 residues. The V gene lost 0 bases and the J gene lost 10 bases, with 13 bases spanning the gap. Germline CDR1 SGHDT, CDR2 YYEEEE. In DNA, the CDR3 is TGTGCCAGCAGCTTGGGACATAGGTTGGGAAAACTGTTTTTT. It encodes CASSLGHRLGKLFF.

V and J are TRBV19 and TRBJ1-5; 11 bases are shared with TRBD1. Germline-derived CDR1 and CDR2 are LNHDA and SQIVND (reference sequence). Trimming cost V 3 bases and J 2 bases; bases outside gene matches: 6. This CDR3 contains 17 residues. The DNA of the CDR3 is TGTGCCAGTAGTATGAACGGACAGGGGGCTGGCAATCAGCCCCAGCATTTT. Its translation: CASSMNGQGAGNQPQHF. Full variable domain (rest looked up from reference TRBV19 and TRBJ1-5): DGGITQSPKYLFRKEGQNVTLSCEQNLNHDAMYWYRQDPGQGLRLIYYSQIVNDFQKGDIAEGYSVSREKKESFPLTVTSAQKNPTAFYLCASSMNGQGAGNQPQHFGDGTRLSIL.

The gene calls are TRBV2 and TRBJ1-1, with 7 bases that match TRBD1. The junction had 12 bases not matched to a gene; V was cut back by 8 bases and J by 0 bases. CDR3 length: 16 amino acids. Per the germline V gene, CDR1 is SNHLY and CDR2 is FYNNEI. CDR3 sequence: CASDRRGQFMNTEAFF. DNA for the CDR3: TGTGCCAGCGACCGGCGGGGACAGTTTATGAACACTGAAGCTTTCTTT. The full variable domain, in which reference TRBV2 and TRBJ1-1 provide the parts outside the CDR3, is EPEVTQTPSHQVTQMGQEVILRCVPISNHLYFYWYRQILGQKVEFLVSFYNNEISEKSEIFDDQFSVERPDGSNFTLKIRSTKLEDSAMYFCASDRRGQFMNTEAFFGQGTRLTVV.

The J gene is TRBJ1-1, the V gene TRBV6-5; possible D gene TRBD1, 5 bases. The length of the CDR3 is 14 residues. Germline-derived CDR1 and CDR2 are MNHEY and SVGAGI. V was clipped by 7 bases and J by 5 bases, with 17 bases between them. The CDR3 sequence: CASIPPAGPTEAFF. The CDR3 region has the DNA TGTGCCAGCATCCCTCCGGCAGGGCCAACTGAAGCTTTCTTT.

The CDR3 nucleotides are TGCGCCAGCAGCTTGGCTCTAGGGGTGAGCTCACCCCTCCACTTT. Translated: CASSLALGVSSPLHF. The chain couples TRBV5-1 to TRBJ1-6, with D perhaps TRBD1 (5 bases). This CDR3 region has 15 residues. The germline gives CDR1 SGHRS, CDR2 YFSETQ. The V and J ends lost 0 bases and 10 bases respectively, with 14 bases between them.

The chain recombines TRBV11-2 with TRBJ1-2; D is ambiguous. Per the germline V gene, CDR1 is SGHAT and CDR2 is FQNNGV. V lost 4 bases and J 2 bases, leaving 14 bases between the germline ends. The CDR3 sequence is 15 residues long. The CDR3 sequence is CASSSPRETNYGYTF. The DNA of the CDR3 is TGTGCCAGCAGCTCTCCTCGGGAAACCAACTATGGCTACACCTTC.

V is TRBV4-1 and J is TRBJ2-2; 9 bases align to TRBD1. From germline, CDR1 is MGHRA and CDR2 YSYEKL. The junction had 3 bases not matched to a gene; V was cut back by 0 bases and J by 4 bases. CDR3 size: 16 residues. For the CDR3, the DNA is TGCGCCAGCAGCCAAGACGACAGGGGGGGCACCGGGGAGCTGTTTTTT. Protein: CASSQDDRGGTGELFF.

The V gene is TRBV19, the J gene TRBJ1-2; D is unresolved. Germline V gene lookup returns CDR1 LNHDA and CDR2 SQIVND (reference sequence). The CDR3 is 13 residues long. V was clipped by 9 bases and J by 3 bases, with 14 bases between them. The CDR3 is CARRPKGDYGYTF. In DNA, the CDR3 is TGTGCCAGAAGGCCGAAAGGAGACTATGGCTACACCTTC.

This clone was observed once. The chain links TRBV11-2 to TRBJ1-1; 7 bases fit TRBD1. The CDR3 extends over 15 amino acids. With V trimmed by 5 bases and J by 4 bases, 10 bases remained unmatched. Germline CDR1 and CDR2: SGHAT and FQNNGV. The CDR3 protein is CASSPTQGEGTEAFF. DNA of the CDR3: TGTGCCAGCAGCCCCACCCAGGGGGAAGGCACTGAAGCTTTCTTT.

J is TRBJ1-1 and V is TRBV2, with TRBD1 matching 9 bases. The CDR3 sequence is 15 residues long. Trimming took 6 bases from V and 0 from J; bases not matched to a gene: 5. Per the germline V gene, CDR1 is SNHLY and CDR2 is FYNNEI. The CDR3 region is CASRPGTGMNTEAFF. In DNA, the CDR3 is TGTGCCAGCAGACCCGGGACAGGGATGAACACTGAAGCTTTCTTT.

V usage is TRBV12-3 or TRBV12-4 and J usage is TRBJ2-2, with 8 bases aligning to TRBD2. CDR3 length: 13 amino acids. The ends lost 7 bases at V and 5 bases at J; junction bases unmatched: 3. CDR3 in DNA: TGTGCCAGCAACCCGGGGGGGACCGGGGAGCTGTTTTTT. This gives the protein CASNPGGTGELFF.

This clone came up a few times. The chain is built from TRBV19 and TRBJ2-3; 8 bases align to TRBD2. There are 16 residues in the CDR3. V trimming: 4 bases; J trimming: 3 bases; junction bases outside the gene matches: 9. Germline CDR1 LNHDA, CDR2 SQIVND (reference sequence). The CDR3 DNA sequence: TGTGCCAGTAGTAGGTTCGCGGGGGGTGGAACAGATACGCAGTATTTT. Translated, it gives CASSRFAGGGTDTQYF.

The CDR3: CASRGGPLDTQYF. CDR3 in DNA: TGCGCCAGCCGAGGGGGTCCCTTAGATACGCAGTATTTT. The chain has TRBV10-1 and TRBJ2-3; maybe TRBD1 (6 bases). From germline, CDR1 is WNHNN and CDR2 SYGVQD (reference sequence). V was pared by 8 bases and J by 5 bases, with 14 bases between. This CDR3 is built from 13 residues.

V usage is TRBV19 and J usage is TRBJ2-6; TRBD1 aligns across 7 bases. This CDR3 spans 20 amino acids. Trimming at V came to 6 bases and at J to 0 bases, leaving 17 bases not matched to a gene. Germline V CDR1 and CDR2: LNHDA, SQIVND (reference sequence). CDR3 sequence (DNA): TGTGCCAGTAGATTCTTTGGGGTCGACAGGGCATTCTCTGGGGCCAACGTCCTGACTTTC. This sequence encodes CASRFFGVDRAFSGANVLTF.

The V gene is TRBV5-1, the J gene TRBJ1-1; D unresolved. Trimming shortened V by 6 bases and J by 7 bases, and 19 bases separated the two germline ends. This CDR3 spans 14 amino acids. CDR1 is SGHRS and CDR2 is YFSETQ in the germline V gene. As DNA, the CDR3 is TGCGCCAGCACCCCCCGGGCGGGGTCAGGTGAAGCTTTCTTT. Translated, it gives CASTPRAGSGEAFF.

The CDR3 reads CASSFTGTSGGHFF. The CDR3 DNA is TGTGCCAGCAGCTTCACCGGGACTAGCGGGGGCCATTTCTTC. This chain connects TRBV7-3 to TRBJ2-1, with 14 bases that match TRBD2. With 3 bases clipped from V and 16 bases from J, the junction kept 8 bases outside the gene matches. This CDR3 is 14 amino acids long. Germline lookup yields CDR1 SGHTA and CDR2 FQGTGA. The whole variable domain, remainder taken from reference TRBV7-3 and TRBJ2-1, is GAGVSQTPSNKVTEKGKYVELRCDPISGHTALYWYRQSLGQGPEFLIYFQGTGAADDSGLPNDRFFAVRPEGSVSTLKIQRTERGDSAVYLCASSFTGTSGGHFFGPGTRLTVL.

The V call is TRBV5-1, the J call TRBJ2-3; TRBD2 matches at 10 bases. Germline values: CDR1 SGHRS, CDR2 YFSETQ. J gave up 2 bases and V 4 bases, and 7 bases lay outside the gene matches. This CDR3 has 16 residues. The CDR3 bases are TGCGCCAGCAGCAGTAGCGGGGGGCTACTCACAGATACGCAGTATTTT. Its translation: CASSSSGGLLTDTQYF.